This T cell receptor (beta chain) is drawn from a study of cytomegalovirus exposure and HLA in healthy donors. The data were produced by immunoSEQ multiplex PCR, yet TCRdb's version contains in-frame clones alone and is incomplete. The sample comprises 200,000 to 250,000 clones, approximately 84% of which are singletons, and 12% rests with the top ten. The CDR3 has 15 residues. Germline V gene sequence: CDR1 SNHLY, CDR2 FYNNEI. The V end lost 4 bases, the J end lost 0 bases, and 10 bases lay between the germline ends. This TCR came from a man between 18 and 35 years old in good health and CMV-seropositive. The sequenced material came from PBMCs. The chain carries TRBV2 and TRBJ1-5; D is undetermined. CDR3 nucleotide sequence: TGTGCCAGCAGTGCGGCACCTAGTAGCAATCAGCCCCAGCATTTT. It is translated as CASSAAPSSNQPQHF.